This T cell receptor beta chain was captured in a study of blood T cell repertoires in COVID-19. On the study more broadly: PBMCs, B-cell-depleted T cells, or T cells were the source of the cDNA or gDNA that made up the material.

Authors' methods: Estimation of nucleated cell counts was performed using reference gene primer amplification. Only in-frame clones appear in the TCRdb table, and some are missing; sequencing was by immunoSEQ multiplex PCR. V and J calls and clone size are as listed in that table; D and trimming were resolved from the DNA. The data hold about 300,000 clones, with nearly 90% observed a single time. The V end lost 1 base, the J end lost 8 bases, and 18 bases lay between the germline ends. Germline CDR1 is LNHDA and CDR2 is SQIVND (reference sequence). This CDR3 spans 16 amino acids. Followed over time, Seattle patients had been enrolled while infection was active.

The TCR comes from a woman under 40 with COVID-19, enrolled during active disease. The sample was peripheral blood. This chain joins TRBV19 and TRBJ2-1; TRBD2 might be the D (5 bases). The chain's CDR3 is CASSIARSGLFHEQFF. The CDR3 bases are TGTGCCAGTAGTATAGCCCGATCGGGGTTGTTCCATGAGCAGTTCTTC. The whole variable domain, remainder taken from reference TRBV19 and TRBJ2-1, is DGGITQSPKYLFRKEGQNVTLSCEQNLNHDAMYWYRQDPGQGLRLIYYSQIVNDFQKGDIAEGYSVSREKKESFPLTVTSAQKNPTAFYLCASSIARSGLFHEQFFGPGTRLTVL.